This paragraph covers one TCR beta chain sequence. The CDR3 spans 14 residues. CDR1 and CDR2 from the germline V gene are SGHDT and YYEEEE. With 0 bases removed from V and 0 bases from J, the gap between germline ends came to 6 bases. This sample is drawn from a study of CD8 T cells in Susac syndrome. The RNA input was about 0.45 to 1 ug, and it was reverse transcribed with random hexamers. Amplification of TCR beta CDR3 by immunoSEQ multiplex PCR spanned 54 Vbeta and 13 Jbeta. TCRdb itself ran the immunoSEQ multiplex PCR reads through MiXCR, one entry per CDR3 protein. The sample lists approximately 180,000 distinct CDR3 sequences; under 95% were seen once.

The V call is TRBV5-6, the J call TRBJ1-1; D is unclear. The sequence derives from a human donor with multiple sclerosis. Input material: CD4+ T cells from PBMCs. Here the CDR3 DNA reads TGTGCCAGCAGCTTGGCTCACTTGAACACTGAAGCTTTCTTT. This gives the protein CASSLAHLNTEAFF. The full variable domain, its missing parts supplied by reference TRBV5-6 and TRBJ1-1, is DAGVTQSPTHLIKTRGQQVTLRCSPKSGHDTVSWYQQALGQGPQFIFQYYEEEERQRGNFPDRFSGHQFPNYSSELNVNALLLGDSALYLCASSLAHLNTEAFFGQGTRLTVV.